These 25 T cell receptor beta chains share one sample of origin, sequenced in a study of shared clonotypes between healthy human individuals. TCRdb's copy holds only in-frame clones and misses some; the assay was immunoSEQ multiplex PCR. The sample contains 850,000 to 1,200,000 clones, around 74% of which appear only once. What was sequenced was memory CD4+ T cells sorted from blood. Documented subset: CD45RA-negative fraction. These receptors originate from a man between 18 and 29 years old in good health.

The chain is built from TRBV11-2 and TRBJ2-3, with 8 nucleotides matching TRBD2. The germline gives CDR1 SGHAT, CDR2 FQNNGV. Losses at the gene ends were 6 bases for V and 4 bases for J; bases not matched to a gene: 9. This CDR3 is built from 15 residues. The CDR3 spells CASRAPGRAPDTQYF. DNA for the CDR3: TGTGCCAGCAGGGCTCCCGGGAGGGCCCCAGATACGCAGTATTTT.

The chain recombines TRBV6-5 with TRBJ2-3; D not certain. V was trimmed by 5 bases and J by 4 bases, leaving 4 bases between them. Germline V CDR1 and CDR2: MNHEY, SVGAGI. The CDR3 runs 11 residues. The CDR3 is CASSQADTQYF. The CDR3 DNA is TGTGCCAGCAGTCAGGCAGATACGCAGTATTTT.

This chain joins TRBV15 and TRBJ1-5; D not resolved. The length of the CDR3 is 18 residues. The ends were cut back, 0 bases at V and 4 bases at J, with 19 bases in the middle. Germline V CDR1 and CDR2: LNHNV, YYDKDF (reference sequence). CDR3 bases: TGTGCCACCAGCAGAGACCTGGGAACAAACAAGAGGAATCAGCCCCAGCATTTT. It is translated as CATSRDLGTNKRNQPQHF.

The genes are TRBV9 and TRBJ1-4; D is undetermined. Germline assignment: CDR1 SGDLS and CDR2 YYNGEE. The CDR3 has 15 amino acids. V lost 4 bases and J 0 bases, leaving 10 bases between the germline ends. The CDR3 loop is CASSPFLATNEKLFF. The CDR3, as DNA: TGTGCCAGCAGCCCGTTTTTAGCAACTAATGAAAAACTGTTTTTT.

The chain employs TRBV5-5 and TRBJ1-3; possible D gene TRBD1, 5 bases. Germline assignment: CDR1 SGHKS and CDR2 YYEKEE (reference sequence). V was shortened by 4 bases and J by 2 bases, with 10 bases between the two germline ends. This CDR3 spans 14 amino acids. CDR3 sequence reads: CASSKQGTGNTIYF. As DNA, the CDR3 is TGTGCCAGCAGCAAGCAGGGAACTGGAAACACCATATATTTT.

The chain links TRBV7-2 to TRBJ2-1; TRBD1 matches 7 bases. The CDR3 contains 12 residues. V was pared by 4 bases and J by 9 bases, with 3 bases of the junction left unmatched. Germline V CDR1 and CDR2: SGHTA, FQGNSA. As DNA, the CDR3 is TGTGCCAGCAGCTACAGGGGCGGTGAGCAGTTCTTC. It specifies CASSYRGGEQFF.

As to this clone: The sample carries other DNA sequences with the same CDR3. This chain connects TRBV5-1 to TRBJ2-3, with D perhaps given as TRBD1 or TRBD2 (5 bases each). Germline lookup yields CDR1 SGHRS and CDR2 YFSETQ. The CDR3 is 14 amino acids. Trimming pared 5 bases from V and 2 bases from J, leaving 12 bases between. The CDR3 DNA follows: TGCGCCAGCAGGACGGGGCCCTCCACAGATACGCAGTATTTT. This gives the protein CASRTGPSTDTQYF.

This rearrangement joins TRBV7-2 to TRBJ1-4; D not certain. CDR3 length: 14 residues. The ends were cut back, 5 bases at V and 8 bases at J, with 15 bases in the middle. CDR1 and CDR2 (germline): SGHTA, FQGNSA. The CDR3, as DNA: TGTGCCAGCAGCCCGTCGTTAGCCAAGGAAAAACTGTTTTTT. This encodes CASSPSLAKEKLFF.

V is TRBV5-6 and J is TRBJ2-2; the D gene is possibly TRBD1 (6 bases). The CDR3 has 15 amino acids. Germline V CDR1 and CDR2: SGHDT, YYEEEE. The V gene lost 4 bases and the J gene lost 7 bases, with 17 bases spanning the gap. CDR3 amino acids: CASSPWDNRDGELFF. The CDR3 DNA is TGTGCCAGCAGCCCCTGGGACAATCGCGACGGGGAGCTGTTTTTT.

CDR3: CASSQGSRGPQHF. The CDR3 DNA is TGTGCCAGCAGCCAAGGGAGCCGGGGTCCCCAGCATTTT. This rearrangement joins TRBV14 to TRBJ1-5; unclear D gene. Germline CDR1 and CDR2: SGHDN and FVKESK. V shed 1 base and J shed 10 bases, with 11 bases lying between them. The CDR3 consists of 13 residues.

In DNA form, the CDR3 reads TGCGCCAGCAGCTTGGATACAGGGCCCTACGAGCAGTACTTC. Translating gives CASSLDTGPYEQYF. V usage is TRBV5-1 and J usage is TRBJ2-7, with D possibly being TRBD1 (6 bases). The CDR3 has 14 residues. Trimming pared 0 bases from V and 2 bases from J, leaving 9 bases between. Germline CDR1 and CDR2: SGHRS and YFSETQ.

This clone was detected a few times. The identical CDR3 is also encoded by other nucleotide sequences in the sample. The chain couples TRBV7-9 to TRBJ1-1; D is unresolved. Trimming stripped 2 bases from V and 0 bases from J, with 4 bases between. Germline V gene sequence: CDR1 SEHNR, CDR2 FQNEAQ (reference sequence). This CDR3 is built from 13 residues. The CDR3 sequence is CASSLLMNTEAFF. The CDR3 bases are TGTGCCAGCAGCTTATTGATGAACACTGAAGCTTTCTTT.

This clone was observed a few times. Here the CDR3 DNA reads TGTGCCAGTTGTGAAGCCCAGGAGCAGTACTTC. Its translation: CASCEAQEQYF. V is TRBV28 and J is TRBJ2-5; D is uncertain. Looked up from germline, CDR1 is MDHEN and CDR2 is SYDVKM. Trimming removed 9 bases from V and 11 bases from J, with 16 bases in between. The CDR3 has 11 amino acids.

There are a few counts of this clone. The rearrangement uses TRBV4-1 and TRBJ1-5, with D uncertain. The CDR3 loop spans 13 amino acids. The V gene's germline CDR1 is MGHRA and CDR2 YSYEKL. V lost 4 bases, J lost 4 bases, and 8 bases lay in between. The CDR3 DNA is TGCGCCAGCAGCCCGGTAATTAATCAGCCCCAGCATTTT. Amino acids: CASSPVINQPQHF.

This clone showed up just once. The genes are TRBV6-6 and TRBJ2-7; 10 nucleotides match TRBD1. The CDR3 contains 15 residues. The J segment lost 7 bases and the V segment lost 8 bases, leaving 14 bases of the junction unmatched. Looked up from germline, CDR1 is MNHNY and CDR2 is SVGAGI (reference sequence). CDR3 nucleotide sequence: TGTGCCAGCGCTAGGCTTGGACAGGGGGTTTCTGAGCAGTACTTC. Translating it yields CASARLGQGVSEQYF.

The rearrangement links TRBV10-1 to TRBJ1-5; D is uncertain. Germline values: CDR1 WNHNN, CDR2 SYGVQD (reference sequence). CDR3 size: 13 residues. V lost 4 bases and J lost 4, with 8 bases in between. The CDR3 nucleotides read TGCGCCAGCAGTGCGACGGGGAATCAGCCCCAGCATTTT. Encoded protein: CASSATGNQPQHF.

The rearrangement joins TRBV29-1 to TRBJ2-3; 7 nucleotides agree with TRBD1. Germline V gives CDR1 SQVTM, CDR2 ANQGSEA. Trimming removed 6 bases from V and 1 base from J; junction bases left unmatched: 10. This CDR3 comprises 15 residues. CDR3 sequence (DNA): TGCAGCGTGGACCTTGACAGGGCCCGCACAGATACGCAGTATTTT. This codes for CSVDLDRARTDTQYF.

CDR3 DNA: TGTGCCAGCTCACCATCAGTTTTTGGGGAGCAGTACTTC. This translates into CASSPSVFGEQYF. The chain carries TRBV18 and TRBJ2-7; D not resolved. With 2 bases removed from V and 7 bases from J, the gap between germline ends came to 12 bases. The germline V gene encodes CDR1 KGHSH and CDR2 LQKENI. The CDR3 runs to 13 residues. Drawing the rest from reference TRBV18 and TRBJ2-7, the complete variable domain is NAGVMQNPRHLVRRRGQEARLRCSPMKGHSHVYWYRQLPEEGLKFMVYLQKENIIDESGMPKERFSAEFPKEGPSILRIQQVVRGDSAAYFCASSPSVFGEQYFGPGTRLTVT.

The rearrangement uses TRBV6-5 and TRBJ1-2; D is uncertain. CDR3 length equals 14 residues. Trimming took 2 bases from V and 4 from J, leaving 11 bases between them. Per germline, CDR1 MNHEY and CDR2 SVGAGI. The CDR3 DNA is TGTGCCAGCAGTTACGACCCGGGATTCTATGGCTACACCTTC. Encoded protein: CASSYDPGFYGYTF.

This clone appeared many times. The DNA for the CDR3 is TGTGCCAGCAGCTTAGGTATTAGCGGGAGAGGAAACATTCAGTACTTC. This codes for CASSLGISGRGNIQYF. The genes are TRBV7-2 and TRBJ2-4; 9 nucleotides align to TRBD2. The CDR3 consists of 16 residues. The V and J ends lost 1 base and 6 bases, in that order; junction bases with no gene match: 7. Germline V gene data show CDR1 as SGHTA and CDR2 as FQGNSA.

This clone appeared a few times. In DNA, the CDR3 is TGTGCCAGCAGCCCGTCTACGAATCAGCCCCAGCATTTT. Translating it yields CASSPSTNQPQHF. This chain links TRBV7-2 with TRBJ1-5; no clear D gene. The CDR3 covers 13 residues. Germline V gene sequence: CDR1 SGHTA, CDR2 FQGNSA. V shed 5 bases and J shed 4 bases, with 9 bases lying between them.

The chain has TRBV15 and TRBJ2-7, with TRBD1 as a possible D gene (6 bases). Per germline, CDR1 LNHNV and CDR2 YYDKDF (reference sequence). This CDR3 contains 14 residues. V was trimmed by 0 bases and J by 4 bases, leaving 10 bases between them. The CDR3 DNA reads TGTGCCACCAGCAGAGAAGGGGGAAGGTACGAGCAGTACTTC. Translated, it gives CATSREGGRYEQYF.

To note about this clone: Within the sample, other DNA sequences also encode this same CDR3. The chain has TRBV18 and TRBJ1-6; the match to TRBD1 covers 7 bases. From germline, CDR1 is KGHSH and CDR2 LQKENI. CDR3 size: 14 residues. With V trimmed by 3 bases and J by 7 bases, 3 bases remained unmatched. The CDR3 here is CASSPGTVNSPLHF. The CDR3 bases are TGTGCCAGCTCACCCGGGACAGTCAATTCACCCCTCCACTTT. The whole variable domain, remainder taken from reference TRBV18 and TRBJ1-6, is NAGVMQNPRHLVRRRGQEARLRCSPMKGHSHVYWYRQLPEEGLKFMVYLQKENIIDESGMPKERFSAEFPKEGPSILRIQQVVRGDSAAYFCASSPGTVNSPLHFGNGTRLTVT.

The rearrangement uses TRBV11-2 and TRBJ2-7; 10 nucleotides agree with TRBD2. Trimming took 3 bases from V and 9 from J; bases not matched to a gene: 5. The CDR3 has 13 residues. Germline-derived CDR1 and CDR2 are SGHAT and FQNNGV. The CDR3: CASSLSGGAPQYF. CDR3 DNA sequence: TGTGCCAGCAGCTTGAGCGGGGGGGCCCCGCAGTACTTC.

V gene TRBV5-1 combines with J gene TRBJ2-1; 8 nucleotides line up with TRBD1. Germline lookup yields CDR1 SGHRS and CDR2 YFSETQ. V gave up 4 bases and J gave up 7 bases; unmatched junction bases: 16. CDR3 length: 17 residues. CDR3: CASSATTDRARRNEQFF. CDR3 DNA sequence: TGCGCCAGCAGCGCAACGACGGACAGGGCCCGTCGGAATGAGCAGTTCTTC. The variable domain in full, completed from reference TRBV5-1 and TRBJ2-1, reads KAGVTQTPRYLIKTRGQQVTLSCSPISGHRSVSWYQQTPGQGLQFLFEYFSETQRNKGNFPGRFSGRQFSNSRSEMNVSTLELGDSALYLCASSATTDRARRNEQFFGPGTRLTVL.